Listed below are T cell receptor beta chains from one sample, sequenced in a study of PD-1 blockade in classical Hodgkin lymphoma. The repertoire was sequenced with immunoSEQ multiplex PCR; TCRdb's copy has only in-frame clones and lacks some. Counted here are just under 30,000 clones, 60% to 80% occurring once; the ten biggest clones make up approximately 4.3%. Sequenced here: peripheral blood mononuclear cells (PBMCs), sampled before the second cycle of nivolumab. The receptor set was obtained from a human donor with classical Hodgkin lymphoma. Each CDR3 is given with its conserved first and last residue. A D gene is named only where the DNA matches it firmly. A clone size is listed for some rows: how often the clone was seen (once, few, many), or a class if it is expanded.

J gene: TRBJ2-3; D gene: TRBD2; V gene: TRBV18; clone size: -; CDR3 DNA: TGTGCCAGCTCACCAATTACCCTAGCGGAACACCGCCACACAGATACGCAGTATTTT; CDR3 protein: CASSPITLAEHRHTDTQYF
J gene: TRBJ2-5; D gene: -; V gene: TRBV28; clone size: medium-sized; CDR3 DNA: TGTGCCAGCAGTTTAGCTTTGGGGGGTTTGGAGACCCAGTACTTC; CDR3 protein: CASSLALGGLETQYF
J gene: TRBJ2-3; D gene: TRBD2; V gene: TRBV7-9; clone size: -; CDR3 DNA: TGTGCCAGCAGCCCTTTACTAGCGGGGAGAAATACGCAGTATTTT; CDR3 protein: CASSPLLAGRNTQYF
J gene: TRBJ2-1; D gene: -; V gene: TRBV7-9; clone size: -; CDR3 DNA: TGTGCCAGCAGCTTAGGGAGCGTCTACAATGAGCAGTTCTTC; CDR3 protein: CASSLGSVYNEQFF
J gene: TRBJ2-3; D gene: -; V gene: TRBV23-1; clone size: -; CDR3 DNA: TGCGCCACCAGTCAGCGGCGGGGCCAGCGAAACACAGATACGCAGTATTTT; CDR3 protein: CATSQRRGQRNTDTQYF
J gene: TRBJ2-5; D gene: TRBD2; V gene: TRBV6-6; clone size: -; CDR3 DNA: TGTGCCAGCAGGAGTAGCGGGGGGGCCGGTGAGACCCAGTACTTC; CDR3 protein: CASRSSGGAGETQYF
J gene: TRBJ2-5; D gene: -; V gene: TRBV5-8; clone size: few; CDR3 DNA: TGTGCCAGCTTAGGGCCCCCGGAGACCCAGTACTTC; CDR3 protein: CASLGPPETQYF
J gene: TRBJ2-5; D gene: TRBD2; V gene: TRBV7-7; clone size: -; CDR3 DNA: TGTGCTAGCAGCTTACGATCGGGGGGGGAGACCCAGTACTTC; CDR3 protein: CASSLRSGGETQYF
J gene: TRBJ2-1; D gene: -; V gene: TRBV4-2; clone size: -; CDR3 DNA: TGTGCCAGCAGCCCGGAAGCGGTTCGGAATGAGCAGTTCTTC; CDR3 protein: CASSPEAVRNEQFF
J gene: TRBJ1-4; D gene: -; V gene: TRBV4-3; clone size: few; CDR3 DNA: TGCGCCAGCAGCCAAGATTTGGGGGGGAGTGAAAAACTGTTTTTT; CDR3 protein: CASSQDLGGSEKLFF
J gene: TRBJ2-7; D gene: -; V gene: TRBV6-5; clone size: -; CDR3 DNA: TGTGCCAGCAGTTACTCGACTCCAGGGGACTCCTACGAGCAGTACTTC; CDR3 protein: CASSYSTPGDSYEQYF
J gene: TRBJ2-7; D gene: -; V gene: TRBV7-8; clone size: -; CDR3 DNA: TGTGCCAGCAGCTTAGACGGCGGGAAGAGATACGAGCAGTACTTC; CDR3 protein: CASSLDGGKRYEQYF
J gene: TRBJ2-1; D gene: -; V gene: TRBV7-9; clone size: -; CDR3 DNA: TGTGCCAGCAGCCCACCTCGCGACAATGAGCAGTTCTTC; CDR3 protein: CASSPPRDNEQFF
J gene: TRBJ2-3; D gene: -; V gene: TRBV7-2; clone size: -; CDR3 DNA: TGTGCCAGCAGCTTAGAAGGGAGCCGGAGGACGCAGTATTTT; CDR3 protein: CASSLEGSRRTQYF
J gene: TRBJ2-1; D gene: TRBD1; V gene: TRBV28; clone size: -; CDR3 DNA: TGTGCCAGCAGACCCACGACAGGGGAGAGCTACAATGAGCAGTTCTTC; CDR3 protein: CASRPTTGESYNEQFF
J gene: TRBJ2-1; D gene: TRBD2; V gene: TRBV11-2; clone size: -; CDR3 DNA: TGTGCCAGCAGCCCTCGGGTGACTAGCGCCTACAATGAGCAGTTCTTC; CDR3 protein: CASSPRVTSAYNEQFF
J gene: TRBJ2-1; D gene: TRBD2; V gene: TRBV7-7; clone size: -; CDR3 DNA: TGTGCTAGCAGCTTGGGACTAGCGGGCGGGTTGAATGAGCAGTTCTTC; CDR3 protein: CASSLGLAGGLNEQFF
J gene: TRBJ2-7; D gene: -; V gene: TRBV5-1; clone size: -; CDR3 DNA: TGCGCCAGCAGCTCCGGCGGGGGCCAGGACTACGAGCAGTACTTC; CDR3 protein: CASSSGGGQDYEQYF
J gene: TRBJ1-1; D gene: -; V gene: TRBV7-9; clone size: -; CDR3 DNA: TGTGCCAGCAGCCTCCGGGAGGGGAACACTGAAGCTTTCTTT; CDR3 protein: CASSLREGNTEAFF
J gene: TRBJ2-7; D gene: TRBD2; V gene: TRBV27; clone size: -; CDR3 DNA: TGTGCCAGCAGTCCCCGACCCCCTAGCGGGAGTTCTTACGAGCAGTACTTC; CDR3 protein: CASSPRPPSGSSYEQYF
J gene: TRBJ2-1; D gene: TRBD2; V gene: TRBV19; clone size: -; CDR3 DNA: TGTGCCAGTAGAACACTAGCGGGGTTCTACAATGAGCAGTTCTTC; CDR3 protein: CASRTLAGFYNEQFF
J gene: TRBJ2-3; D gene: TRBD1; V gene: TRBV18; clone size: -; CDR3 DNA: TGTGCCAGCTCACCAAGACAGGGCAAGGGGACAGATACGCAGTATTTT; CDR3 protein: CASSPRQGKGTDTQYF
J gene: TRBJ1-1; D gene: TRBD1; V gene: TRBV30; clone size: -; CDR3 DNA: TGTGCCTGGGACAGGGGGATCTTGTCTGAAGCTTTCTTT; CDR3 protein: CAWDRGILSEAFF
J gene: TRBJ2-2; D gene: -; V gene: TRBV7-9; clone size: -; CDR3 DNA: TGTGCCAGCAGCCTGATGGGGGATGTATCGGGGGAGCTGTTTTTT; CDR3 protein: CASSLMGDVSGELFF
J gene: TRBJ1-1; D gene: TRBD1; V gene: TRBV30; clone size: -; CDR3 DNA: TGTGCCTGGACCCGGTCCGGGGACAGGCGGGCTTTCTTT; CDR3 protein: CAWTRSGDRRAFF
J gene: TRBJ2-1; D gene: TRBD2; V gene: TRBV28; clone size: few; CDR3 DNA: TGTGCCAGCAGTTTTACTAGCGGGGGGTACAATGAGCAGTTCTTC; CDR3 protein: CASSFTSGGYNEQFF
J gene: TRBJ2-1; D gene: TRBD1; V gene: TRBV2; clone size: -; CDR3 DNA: TGTGCCAGCAGTAAGACCCAGGGGGCAGGAAGGAATGAGCAGTTCTTC; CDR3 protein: CASSKTQGAGRNEQFF
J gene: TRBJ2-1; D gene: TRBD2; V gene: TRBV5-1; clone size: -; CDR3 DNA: TGCGCCAGCTTGGAGCGGGGGAACTCCAATGAGCAGTTCTTC; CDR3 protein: CASLERGNSNEQFF
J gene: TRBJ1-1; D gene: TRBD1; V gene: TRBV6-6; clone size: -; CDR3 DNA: TGTGCCAGCAGGACAGGGGTTTTTACTGAAGCTTTCTTT; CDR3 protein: CASRTGVFTEAFF
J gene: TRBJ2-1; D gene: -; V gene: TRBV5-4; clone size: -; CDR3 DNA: TGTGCCAGCAGCGAGTGGACAGCCGGCGATGAGCAGTTCTTC; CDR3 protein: CASSEWTAGDEQFF
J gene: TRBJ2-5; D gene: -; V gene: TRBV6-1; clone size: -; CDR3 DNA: TGTGCCAGCAGGCCCACCGTAATGGGGACCCAGTACTTC; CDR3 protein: CASRPTVMGTQYF
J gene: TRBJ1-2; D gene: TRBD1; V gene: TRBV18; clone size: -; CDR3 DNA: TGTGCCAGCTCTAGAAGGGAGGGGGCGCATGGCTACACCTTC; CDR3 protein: CASSRREGAHGYTF
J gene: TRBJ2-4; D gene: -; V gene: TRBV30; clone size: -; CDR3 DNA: TGTGCCTGGAGTACCCCTTGGGGGGGCAGGGGTAGCATTCAGTACTTC; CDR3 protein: CAWSTPWGGRGSIQYF
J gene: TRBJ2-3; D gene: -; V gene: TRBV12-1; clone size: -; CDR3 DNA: TGTGCCAGCAGCTTTGTGAGACTAGCGGGAGAGTTAGATACGCAGTATTTT; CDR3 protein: CASSFVRLAGELDTQYF
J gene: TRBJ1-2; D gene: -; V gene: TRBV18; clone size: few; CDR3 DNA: TGTGCCAGCTCACCGACAGGAGCTAACTATGGCTACACCTTC; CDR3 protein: CASSPTGANYGYTF
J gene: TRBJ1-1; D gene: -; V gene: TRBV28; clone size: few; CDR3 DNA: TGTGCCAGCAGGCTACAGCTTAACACTGAAGCTTTCTTT; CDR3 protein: CASRLQLNTEAFF
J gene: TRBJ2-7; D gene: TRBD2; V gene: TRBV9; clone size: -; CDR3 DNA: TGTGCCAGCAGCGATGGCGGGAGGGACGAGCAGTACTTC; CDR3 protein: CASSDGGRDEQYF
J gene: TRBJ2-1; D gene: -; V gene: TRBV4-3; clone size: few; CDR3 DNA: TGCGCCAGCAGCCAAGACGACGTTAGCGCGAGCTCCTACAATGAGCAGTTCTTC; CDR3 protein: CASSQDDVSASSYNEQFF
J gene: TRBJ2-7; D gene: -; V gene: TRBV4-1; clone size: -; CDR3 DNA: TGCGCCAGCAGCCTCTACGAAGGGGTAGGGTACGAGCAGTACTTC; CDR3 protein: CASSLYEGVGYEQYF
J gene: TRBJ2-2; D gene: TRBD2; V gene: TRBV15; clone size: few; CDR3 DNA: TGTGCCGTTTCTAGCGGGAGAAACACCGGGGAGCTGTTTTTT; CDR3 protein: CAVSSGRNTGELFF
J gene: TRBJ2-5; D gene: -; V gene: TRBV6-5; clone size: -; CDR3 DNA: TGTGTCAGCAGTTACGTCGGGGATCAAGAGACCCAGTACTTC; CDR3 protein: CVSSYVGDQETQYF
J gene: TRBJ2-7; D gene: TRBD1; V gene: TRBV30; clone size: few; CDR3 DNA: TGTGCCTGGAGTAAGGGACAGGGGGCTTACGAGCAGTACTTC; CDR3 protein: CAWSKGQGAYEQYF
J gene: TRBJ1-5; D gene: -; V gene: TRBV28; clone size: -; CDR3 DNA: TGTGCCAGCAGTCCAAGGGGGGGTGGCAGAGGCAATCAGCCCCAGCATTTT; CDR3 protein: CASSPRGGGRGNQPQHF
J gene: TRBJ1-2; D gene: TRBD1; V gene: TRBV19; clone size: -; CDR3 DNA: TGTGCCAGTACCCCGGGGACAGGGGGCTATGGCTACACCTTC; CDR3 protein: CASTPGTGGYGYTF
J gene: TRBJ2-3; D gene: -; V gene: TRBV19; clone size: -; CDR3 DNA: TGTGCCAGTCGACAAGAAGGCCCGGCGGATACGCAGTATTTT; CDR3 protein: CASRQEGPADTQYF
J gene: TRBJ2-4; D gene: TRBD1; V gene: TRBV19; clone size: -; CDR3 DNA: TGTGCCAGTAGTATAGGGACAGGGGCCAAAAACATTCAGTACTTC; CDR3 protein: CASSIGTGAKNIQYF
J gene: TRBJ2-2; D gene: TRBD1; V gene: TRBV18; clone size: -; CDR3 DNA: TGTGCCAGCTCACCGACAGGGATGAACACCGGGGAGCTGTTTTTT; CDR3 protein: CASSPTGMNTGELFF
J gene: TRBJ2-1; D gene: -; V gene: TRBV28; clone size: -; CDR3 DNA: TGTGCCAGCATAAGGGCAGAGTACAATGAGCAGTTCTTC; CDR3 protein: CASIRAEYNEQFF
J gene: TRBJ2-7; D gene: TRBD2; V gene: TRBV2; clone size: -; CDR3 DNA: TGTGCCAGCAGTGTTGGCCCAGCGGGGGGGTACGAGCAGTACTTC; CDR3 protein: CASSVGPAGGYEQYF
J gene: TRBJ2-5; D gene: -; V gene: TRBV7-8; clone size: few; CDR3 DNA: TGTGCCAGCAGTCGCTGGGCCGGAGAGACCCAGTACTTC; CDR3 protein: CASSRWAGETQYF
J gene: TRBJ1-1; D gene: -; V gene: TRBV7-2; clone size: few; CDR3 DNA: TGTGCCAGCATGATGGGGTCTAAGAACACTGAAGCTTTCTTT; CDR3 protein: CASMMGSKNTEAFF
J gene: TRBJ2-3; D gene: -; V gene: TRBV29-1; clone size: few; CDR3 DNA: TGCAGCGTTGAAGTCCTGGGCTTGGGAGTATCTGATTTGGATACGCAGTATTTT; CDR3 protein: CSVEVLGLGVSDLDTQYF
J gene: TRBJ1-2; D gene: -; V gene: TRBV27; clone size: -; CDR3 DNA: TGTGCCAGCAGTTTATGGGGAGGGATGGGCTACACCTTC; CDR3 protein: CASSLWGGMGYTF
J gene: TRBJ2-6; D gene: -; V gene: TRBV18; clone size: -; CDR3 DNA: TGTGCCAGCTCACGACTGGACTCTGGGGCCAACGTCCTGACTTTC; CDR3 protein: CASSRLDSGANVLTF
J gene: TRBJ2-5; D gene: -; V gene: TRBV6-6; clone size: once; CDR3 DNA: TGTGCCAGCAGTTACGTCGGGGATCAAGAGACCCAGTACTTC; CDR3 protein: CASSYVGDQETQYF